This T cell receptor (beta chain) was recorded in a study of T cell responses to AZD1222 COVID-19 vaccine. TCRdb's copy holds only in-frame clones and misses some; the assay was immunoSEQ multiplex PCR. The sample has roughly 84,000 clones, roughly 85% seen once. Findings and limits, study-wide: Regions 160-218 and 743-854 dominated among vaccine-associated CD4 TCRs spanning spike.

As to this clone: Its antigen is not identified.

Germline loops: CDR1 SGHNT, CDR2 YYREEE (reference sequence). There are 16 residues in the CDR3. V dropped 1 base and J dropped 5; count of bases not matched to a gene: 2. The TCR sequence derives from an adult who received the AZD1222 COVID-19 vaccine. The sequences come from peripheral blood, collected 28 days after the second AZD1222 dose. This rearrangement joins TRBV5-4 to TRBJ2-2; 13 nucleotides match TRBD2. CDR3 residues: CASSLRTSGGTGELFF. CDR3 nucleotide sequence: TGTGCCAGCAGCTTGAGGACTAGCGGGGGTACCGGGGAGCTGTTTTTT.